This T cell receptor beta chain appears in the sequencing data of a study of beta chain features in type 1 diabetes. Germline CDR1 and CDR2: SGHDN and FVKESK. The trim removed 2 bases at V and 3 bases at J, leaving 10 bases unmatched. This CDR3 spans 17 amino acids. The authors reverse transcribed all of the isolated RNA, so sequencing captured expressed TCRB transcripts. Libraries were prepared by immunoSEQ multiplex PCR; TCRdb keeps only in-frame clonotypes and omits some of them. The sample holds under 900,000 clones; about 17% are singletons and the top ten take 0.02% to 0.03%. Sequencing was done on a sample of naive CD4+ T cells from blood. The chain links TRBV14 to TRBJ2-3, with TRBD2 matching 8 bases. The clonotype originates from a young woman in good health. CDR3 bases: TGTGCCAGCAGCCAATTTAGACCCGGGACTAGAACAGATACGCAGTATTTT. Amino acids: CASSQFRPGTRTDTQYF. The full variable domain, rest sourced from reference TRBV14 and TRBJ2-3, is EAGVTQFPSHSVIEKGQTVTLRCDPISGHDNLYWYRRVMGKEIKFLLHFVKESKQDESGMPNNRFLAERTGGTYSTLKVQPAELEDSGVYFCASSQFRPGTRTDTQYFGPGTRLTVL.